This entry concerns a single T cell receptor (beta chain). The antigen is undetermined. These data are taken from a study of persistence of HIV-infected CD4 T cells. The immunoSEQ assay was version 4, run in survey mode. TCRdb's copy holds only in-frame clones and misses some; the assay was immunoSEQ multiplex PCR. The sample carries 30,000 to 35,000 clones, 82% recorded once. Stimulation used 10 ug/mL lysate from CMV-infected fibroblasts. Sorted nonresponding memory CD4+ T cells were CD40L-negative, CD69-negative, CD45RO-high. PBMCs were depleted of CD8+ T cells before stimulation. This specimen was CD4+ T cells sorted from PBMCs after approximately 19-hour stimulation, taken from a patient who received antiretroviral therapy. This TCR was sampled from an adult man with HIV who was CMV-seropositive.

Here the CDR3 DNA reads TGTGCCAGCAAGAATAACTATGGCTACACCTTC. It codes for CASKNNYGYTF. V is TRBV6-5 and J is TRBJ1-2; D is undetermined. The CDR3 sequence is 11 residues long. From germline, CDR1 is MNHEY and CDR2 SVGAGI. Trimming shortened V by 7 bases and J by 1 base, and 4 bases separated the two germline ends.